The source of this T cell receptor (beta chain) is a study of breast tumors, draining lymph nodes, adjacent tissues. Using its own MiXCR run on the multiplex PCR reads, TCRdb lists one record per CDR3 protein. Among fewer than 25,000 distinct CDR3 sequences listed, approximately 75% were seen once. Study-level points and caveats: Data only fit, rather than demonstrated, lymph node origin of most tumor T cells.

For this clonotype: What it binds is not known.

Trimming took 0 bases from V and 3 from J, leaving 6 bases between them. Germline CDR1 is LNHNV and CDR2 is YYDKDF (reference sequence). The CDR3 extends over 14 amino acids. Sequencing input: tumor-adjacent breast tissue. The chain employs TRBV15 and TRBJ1-3; D gene uncertain. The source is a female donor with breast cancer. Some clones in this sample may be carry-over from other donors' samples. The CDR3 sequence is CATSRDPDGNTIYF. The CDR3 DNA sequence: TGTGCCACCAGCAGAGATCCCGATGGAAACACCATATATTTT.